The 11 T cell receptor beta chains in this list originate from one sample, sequenced in a study of T cells in Graves' hyperthyroidism and ophthalmopathy. The CDR3 regions of TCR beta were amplified from RNA transcripts. TCR CDR3 regions were first amplified by RT-PCR with HTBI primers. Each CDR3 protein is one row after TCRdb ran MiXCR on the multiplex PCR reads. The table shows hundreds of thousands of distinct CDR3 sequences, with around 13% occurring only once. The material sequenced was blood. Receptors were obtained from a woman younger than 45 with Graves' hyperthyroidism that later progressed to Graves' ophthalmopathy.

V and J are TRBV5-1 and TRBJ2-5; D is uncertain. The CDR3 consists of 16 residues. The V end was cut by 0 bases, the J end by 5 bases, with 17 bases between. Germline V lookup: CDR1 SGHRS, CDR2 YFSETQ. CDR3 sequence (DNA): TGCGCCAGCAGCTTGGGAAACTCGGACCTTGGGGAGACCCAGTACTTC. Protein sequence: CASSLGNSDLGETQYF.

Ten or more counts support this clonotype. This chain uses TRBV20-1 with TRBJ1-6; unclear D gene. CDR1 DFQATT and CDR2 SNEGSKA come from the germline V gene (reference sequence). This CDR3 has 15 amino acids. The germline V and J ends were trimmed by 5 bases and 0 bases, with 11 bases remaining between them. CDR3 nucleotide sequence: TGCAGTGCTCCCCGAGGAAACTCCTATAATTCACCCCTCCACTTT. Translation gives CSAPRGNSYNSPLHF.

This clonotype was recorded at least ten times. J is TRBJ1-1 and V is TRBV20-1; no clear D. The CDR3 contains 13 residues. The germline gives CDR1 DFQATT, CDR2 SNEGSKA (reference sequence). V shed 6 bases and J shed 1 base, with 12 bases lying between them. The CDR3 reads CSAIQRANTEAFF. CDR3 in DNA: TGCAGTGCAATACAGCGTGCGAACACTGAAGCTTTCTTT.

This rearrangement joins TRBV19 to TRBJ1-4; TRBD1 matches at 8 bases. The CDR3 loop spans 14 amino acids. Germline assignment: CDR1 LNHDA and CDR2 SQIVND (reference sequence). J lost 8 bases, V lost 4 bases, and 6 bases had no gene match. CDR3 sequence (DNA): TGTGCCAGTAGTACGACAGGGGAGGGCGAAAAACTGTTTTTT. It translates to CASSTTGEGEKLFF.

This clonotype was observed many times. The V gene is TRBV20-1, the J gene TRBJ1-5, with D possibly being TRBD1 (5 bases). Deletions cut 5 bases from V and 5 bases from J, with 13 bases between. CDR1 and CDR2 from the germline V gene are DFQATT and SNEGSKA (reference sequence). The CDR3 consists of 13 residues. DNA of the CDR3: TGCAGTGCTCCCGAACAGGATTATCAGCCCCAGCATTTT. As protein: CSAPEQDYQPQHF.

This clonotype was observed many times. The J gene is TRBJ1-2, the V gene TRBV28; 10 positions match TRBD1. CDR1 is MDHEN, CDR2 SYDVKM, per germline. The CDR3 covers 16 residues. With 3 bases clipped from V and 3 bases from J, the junction kept 7 bases outside the gene matches. This CDR3 is CASSFLTGGEDYGYTF. The CDR3 bases are TGTGCCAGCAGTTTCTTGACAGGGGGCGAAGACTATGGCTACACCTTC.

This clonotype has a count of ten or more. The chain carries TRBV30 and TRBJ2-7, with D perhaps matching TRBD1 (6 bases). V shed 6 bases and J shed 3 bases, with 9 bases lying between them. The germline CDR1 and CDR2 sequences are GTSNPN and SVGIG (reference sequence). This CDR3 spans 11 amino acids. The CDR3, as DNA: TGTGCCTGCCGGGACAACTACGAGCAGTACTTC. Its translation is CACRDNYEQYF.

The chain is built from TRBV12-3 or TRBV12-4 and TRBJ1-2; TRBD1 matches at 9 bases. The CDR3 spans 13 residues. V shed 4 bases, J shed 9 bases, and the junction held 6 bases outside the gene matches. Here the CDR3 DNA reads TGTGCCAGCAGTTCACCGGGACAGGGTCGCTACACCTTC. This gives the protein CASSSPGQGRYTF.

This clonotype showed up many times. The chain recombines TRBV25-1 with TRBJ2-7; 11 nucleotides align to TRBD1. V dropped 3 bases and J dropped 2; count of bases not matched to a gene: 6. The CDR3 runs 16 residues. From germline, CDR1 is MGHDK and CDR2 SYGVNS. CDR3 in DNA: TGTGCCAGCAGTGATTTGGGACAGGGGGTCGCCTACGAGCAGTACTTC. Encoded protein: CASSDLGQGVAYEQYF.

This clonotype was detected many times. In nucleotides, the CDR3 is TGTGCCAGCAGTTATACTAGCGGGTACAATGAGCAGTTCTTC. This sequence encodes CASSYTSGYNEQFF. V gene TRBV6-2 or TRBV6-3 combines with J gene TRBJ2-1; 9 bases agree with TRBD2. The CDR3 runs to 14 residues. Per germline, CDR1 MNHEY and CDR2 SVGEGT. Trimming at V came to 3 bases and at J to 4 bases, leaving 1 base not matched to a gene.

This chain uses TRBV6-1 with TRBJ2-1; 11 bases are shared with TRBD2. Germline-derived CDR1 and CDR2 are MNHNS and SASEGT. This CDR3 spans 13 amino acids. With V trimmed by 6 bases and J by 14 bases, 9 bases remained unmatched. DNA of the CDR3: TGTGCCAGCAGATACATAGCGGGAGGGCCGGAGTTCTTC. Translating gives CASRYIAGGPEFF.